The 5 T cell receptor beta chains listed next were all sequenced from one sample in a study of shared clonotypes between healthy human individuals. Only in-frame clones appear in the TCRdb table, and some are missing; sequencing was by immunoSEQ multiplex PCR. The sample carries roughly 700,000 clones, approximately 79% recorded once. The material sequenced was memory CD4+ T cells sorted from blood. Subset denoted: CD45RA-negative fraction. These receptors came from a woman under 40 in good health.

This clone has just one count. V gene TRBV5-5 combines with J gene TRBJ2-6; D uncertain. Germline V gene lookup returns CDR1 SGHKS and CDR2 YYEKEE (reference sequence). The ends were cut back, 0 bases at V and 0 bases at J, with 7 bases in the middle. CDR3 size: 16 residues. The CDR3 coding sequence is TGTGCCAGCAGCTTGGTCTGGGCCTCTGGGGCCAACGTCCTGACTTTC. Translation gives CASSLVWASGANVLTF.

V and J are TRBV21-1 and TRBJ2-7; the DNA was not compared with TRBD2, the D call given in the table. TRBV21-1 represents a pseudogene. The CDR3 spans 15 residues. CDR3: CASSGRTSGLTEQYF. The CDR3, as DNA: TGTGCCAGCAGCGGACGGACTAGCGGCCTGACCGAGCAGTACTTC.

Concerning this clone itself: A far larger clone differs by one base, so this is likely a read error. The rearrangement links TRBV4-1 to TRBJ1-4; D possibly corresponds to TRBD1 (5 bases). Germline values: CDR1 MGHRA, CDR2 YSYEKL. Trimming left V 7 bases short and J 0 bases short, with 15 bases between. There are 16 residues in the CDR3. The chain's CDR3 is CASTRDGFATNEKLFF. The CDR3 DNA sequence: TGCGCCAGCACCCGGGACGGCTTTGCAACTAATGAAAAACTGTTTTTT.

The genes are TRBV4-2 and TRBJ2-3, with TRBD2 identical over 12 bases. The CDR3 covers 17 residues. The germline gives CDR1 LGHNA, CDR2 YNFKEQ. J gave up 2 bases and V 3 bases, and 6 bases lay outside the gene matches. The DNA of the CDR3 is TGTGCCAGCAGCCAGGATACTAGCGGGAGGATCACAGATACGCAGTATTTT. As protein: CASSQDTSGRITDTQYF.

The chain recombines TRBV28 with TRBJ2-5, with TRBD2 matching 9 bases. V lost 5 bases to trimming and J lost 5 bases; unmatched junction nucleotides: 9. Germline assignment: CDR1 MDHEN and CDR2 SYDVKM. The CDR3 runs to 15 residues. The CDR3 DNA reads TGTGCCAGCAGTCTCCTAGCGGGACCGAGGGAGACCCAGTACTTC. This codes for CASSLLAGPRETQYF. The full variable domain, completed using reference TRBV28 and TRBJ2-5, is DVKVTQSSRYLVKRTGEKVFLECVQDMDHENMFWYRQDPGLGLRLIYFSYDVKMKEKGDIPEGYSVSREKKERFSLILESASTNQTSMYLCASSLLAGPRETQYFGPGTRLLVL.